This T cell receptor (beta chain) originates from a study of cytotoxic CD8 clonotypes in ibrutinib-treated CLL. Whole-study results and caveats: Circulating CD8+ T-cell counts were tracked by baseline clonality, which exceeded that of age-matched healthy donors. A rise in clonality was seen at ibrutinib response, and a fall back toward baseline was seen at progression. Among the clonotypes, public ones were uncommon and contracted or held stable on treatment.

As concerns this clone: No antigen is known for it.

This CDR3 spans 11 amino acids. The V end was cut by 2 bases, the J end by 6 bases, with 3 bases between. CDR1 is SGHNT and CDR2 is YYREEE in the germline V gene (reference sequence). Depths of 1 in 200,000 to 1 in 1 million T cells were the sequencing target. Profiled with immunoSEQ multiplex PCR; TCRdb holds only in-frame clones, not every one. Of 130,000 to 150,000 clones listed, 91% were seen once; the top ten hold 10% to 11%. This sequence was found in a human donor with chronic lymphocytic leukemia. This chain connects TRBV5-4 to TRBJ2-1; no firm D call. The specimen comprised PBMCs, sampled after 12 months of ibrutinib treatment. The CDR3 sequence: CASSFINEQFF. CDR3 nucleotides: TGTGCCAGCAGCTTTATCAATGAGCAGTTCTTC. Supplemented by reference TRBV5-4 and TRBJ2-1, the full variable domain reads ETGVTQSPTHLIKTRGQQVTLRCSSQSGHNTVSWYQQALGQGPQFIFQYYREEENGRGNFPPRFSGLQFPNYSSELNVNALELDDSALYLCASSFINEQFFGPGTRLTVL.